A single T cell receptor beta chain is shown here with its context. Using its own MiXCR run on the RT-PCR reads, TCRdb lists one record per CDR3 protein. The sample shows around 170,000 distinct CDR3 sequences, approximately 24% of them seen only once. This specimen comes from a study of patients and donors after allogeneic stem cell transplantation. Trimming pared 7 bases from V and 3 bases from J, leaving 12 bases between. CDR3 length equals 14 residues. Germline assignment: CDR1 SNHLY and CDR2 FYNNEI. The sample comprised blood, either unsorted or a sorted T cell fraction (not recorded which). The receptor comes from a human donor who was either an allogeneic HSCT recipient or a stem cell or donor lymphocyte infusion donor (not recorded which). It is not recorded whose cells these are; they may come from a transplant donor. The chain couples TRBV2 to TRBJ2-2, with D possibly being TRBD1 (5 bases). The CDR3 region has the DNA TGTGCCAGCACTCAATCCAGGGACACCGGGGAGCTGTTTTTT. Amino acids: CASTQSRDTGELFF.